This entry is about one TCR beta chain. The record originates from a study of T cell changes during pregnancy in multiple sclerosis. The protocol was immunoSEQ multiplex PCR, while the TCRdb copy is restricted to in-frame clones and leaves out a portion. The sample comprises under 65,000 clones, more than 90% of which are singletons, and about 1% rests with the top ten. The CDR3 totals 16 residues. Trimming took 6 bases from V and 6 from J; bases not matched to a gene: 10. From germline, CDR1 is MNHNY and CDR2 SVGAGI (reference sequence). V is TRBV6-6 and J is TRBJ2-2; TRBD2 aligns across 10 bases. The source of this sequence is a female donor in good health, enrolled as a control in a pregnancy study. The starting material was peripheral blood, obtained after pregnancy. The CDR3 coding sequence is TGTGCCAGCAGGCCCTCTCCGGGACTAGCGCCCGGGGAGCTGTTTTTT. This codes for CASRPSPGLAPGELFF.